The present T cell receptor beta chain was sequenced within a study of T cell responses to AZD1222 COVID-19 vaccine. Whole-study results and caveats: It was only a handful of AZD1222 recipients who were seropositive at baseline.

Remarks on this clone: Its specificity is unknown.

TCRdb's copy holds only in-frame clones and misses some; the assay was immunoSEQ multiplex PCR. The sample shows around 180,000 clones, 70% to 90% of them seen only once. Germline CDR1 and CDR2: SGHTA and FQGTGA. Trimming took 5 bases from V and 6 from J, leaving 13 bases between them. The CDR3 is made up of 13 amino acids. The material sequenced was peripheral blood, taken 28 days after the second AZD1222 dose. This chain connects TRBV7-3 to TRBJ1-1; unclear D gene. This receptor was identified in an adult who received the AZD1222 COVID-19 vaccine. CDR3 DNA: TGTGCCAGCAGCCCCGAAGGTCGGGCTGAAGCTTTCTTT. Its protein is CASSPEGRAEAFF.